Only a few counts were recorded for the clone carrying this TCR beta chain. Scientists amplified the TCR beta CDR3 regions from RNA transcripts. The library came from an HTBI-primed first-round RT-PCR and a second-round multiplex PCR. TCRdb reprocessed the multiplex PCR reads with MiXCR, giving one entry per CDR3 protein. The sample lists fewer than 650,000 distinct CDR3 sequences, approximately 21% occurring once. This entry comes from a study of Graves' ophthalmopathy and Graves' hyperthyroidism. Per the germline V gene, CDR1 is LGHNA and CDR2 is YSLEER. V shed 0 bases and J shed 3 bases, with 11 bases lying between them. This CDR3 is 15 amino acids long. Aged 18 to 65, the patients with hyperthyroidism had under 2 months' duration and were newly diagnosed.

Sequenced material: peripheral blood. The sequence was collected from a woman aged 18 to 35 with stable Graves' hyperthyroidism. Some clones in this sample may be carry-over from other donors' samples. The V call is TRBV4-3, the J call TRBJ1-2; no clear D. CDR3 sequence: CASSQDRQEYYGYTF. For the CDR3, the DNA is TGCGCCAGCAGCCAAGATCGGCAGGAATACTATGGCTACACCTTC.